A selection of T cell receptor beta chains follows, all from one sample in a study of T cell changes during pregnancy in multiple sclerosis. TCRdb's table, derived via immunoSEQ multiplex PCR, lists solely in-frame clones and lacks some. This repertoire shows tens of thousands of clones, around nine tenths found once; its top ten account for 5.4%. The sample here was peripheral blood, taken in the third trimester of pregnancy. These receptors all come from a female donor in good health, enrolled as a control in a pregnancy study. Both conserved end residues are part of each CDR3.

>TRBV9|TRBJ2-5
CASSDSGGGYQETQYF
>TRBV5-4|TRBJ2-5
CASSSGGEETQYF
>TRBV7-9|TRBJ2-7
CASSVLAGKSYEQYF
>TRBV18|TRBJ1-2
CASSPLKRGQGDYGYTF
>TRBV25-1|TRBJ1-5
CASSESGTGIQPQHF
>TRBV6-4|TRBJ1-1
CASSEGTENTEAFF
>TRBV11-2|TRBJ1-4
CASSPRDRGYEKLFF
>TRBV6-4|TRBJ2-3
CASSAAGGTDTQYF
>TRBV18|TRBJ2-7
CASSPDSLTYEQYF
>TRBV6-4|TRBJ2-7
CASSDPLQGFPSYEQYF
>TRBV2|TRBJ1-4
CASTRVGEKLFF
>TRBV2|TRBJ2-1
CASREISNAGLAGNEQFF
>TRBV30|TRBJ2-2
CAWGGFSNTGELFF
>TRBV4-1|TRBJ2-7
CASSHPGQGSDEQYF
>TRBV5-1|TRBJ2-7
CASRTSATTYEQYF
>TRBV28|TRBJ2-1
CASSLLSGLSLGNEQFF
>TRBV5-8|TRBJ1-2
CASTPTVGYGYTF
>TRBV18|TRBJ1-5
CASARTGNNQPQHF
>TRBV4-3|TRBJ2-2
CASSQGGSGGSMGELFF
>TRBV5-1|TRBJ2-5
CASSLGTGSRQETQYF
>TRBV4-3|TRBJ1-3
CASSQVSGNTIYF
>TRBV15|TRBJ1-1
CATSINTGGASEAFF
>TRBV27|TRBJ1-5
CASSRDRGDQPQHF
>TRBV28|TRBJ2-7
CASSLGGTGGREQYF
>TRBV14|TRBJ1-4
CASSQRTGEGGTNEKLFF
>TRBV27|TRBJ2-2
CASNPRYGLAGVGTGELFF
>TRBV5-1|TRBJ2-2
CASHGGTPTGELFF
>TRBV10-3|TRBJ1-2
CAISESTDRGLGYTF
>TRBV19|TRBJ2-7
CASSPIGTGGAEQYF
>TRBV9|TRBJ2-5
CASSVVGGKETQYF
>TRBV25-1|TRBJ2-7
CATGTGRSYYEQYF
>TRBV6-1|TRBJ2-5
CASSEMGSGGETQYF
>TRBV6-1|TRBJ2-1
CASGQDTGSGGEQFF
>TRBV11-2|TRBJ1-2
CASSPRHFDYGYTF
>TRBV6-1|TRBJ2-1
CASRHRVNEQFF
>TRBV11-3|TRBJ1-1
CASSVAKNTEAFF
>TRBV5-1|TRBJ1-6
CASSLERTDWSSYNSPLHF
>TRBV19|TRBJ2-1
CASGGQGHNEQFF
>TRBV5-1|TRBJ2-3
CASSSGLAGVTDTQYF
>TRBV5-6|TRBJ2-7
CASSWGQGSYEQYF